The 23 T cell receptor beta chains given below trace back to one sample, sequenced in a study of blood T cell repertoires in COVID-19. Sequencing used immunoSEQ multiplex PCR; TCRdb keeps in-frame clones, though not all of them. The sample lists 250,000 or so clones; 85% to 90% were seen once. Sample: peripheral blood. All receptors come from a young man with COVID-19, enrolled during active disease.

CDR3 sequence (DNA): TGCGCCAGCAGCCCGCAGCCTGACAGAAGCATCTATGGCTACACCTTC. Its protein product is CASSPQPDRSIYGYTF. The chain links TRBV4-3 to TRBJ1-2; possibly TRBD1 for D (5 bases). Deletions cut 4 bases from V and 4 bases from J, with 19 bases between. CDR3 length: 16 amino acids. Germline CDR1 and CDR2: LGHNA and YSLEER.

This chain connects TRBV11-2 to TRBJ1-2, with TRBD1 as a possible D gene (5 bases). From germline, CDR1 is SGHAT and CDR2 FQNNGV. The V end lost 5 bases, the J end lost 8 bases, and 9 bases lay between the germline ends. This CDR3 has 11 amino acids. CDR3 protein: CASSPGIGYTF. For the CDR3, the DNA is TGTGCCAGCAGCCCAGGGATAGGCTACACCTTC.

J is TRBJ2-7 and V is TRBV19; D is perhaps TRBD2 (6 bases). The germline V and J ends were trimmed by 6 bases and 2 bases, with 20 bases remaining between them. In germline, CDR1 is LNHDA, CDR2 SQIVND (reference sequence). This CDR3 has 16 amino acids. CDR3 protein: CASSVRGPRGTYEQYF. CDR3 in DNA: TGTGCCAGTAGCGTTCGGGGTCCCCGCGGGACCTACGAGCAGTACTTC.

This sequence joins TRBV6-6 and TRBJ2-3; TRBD2 matches 11 bases. Germline CDR1 and CDR2: MNHNY and SVGAGI (reference sequence). Unmatched junction bases numbered 6, after V lost 8 bases and J lost 5 bases. The CDR3 is 14 amino acids. In DNA, the CDR3 is TGTGCCAGCCTTAGCGGGGGGGCGGGAGATACGCAGTATTTT. Encoded protein: CASLSGGAGDTQYF.

J is TRBJ2-5 and V is TRBV7-2; possibly TRBD2 for D (5 bases). There are 13 residues in the CDR3. CDR1 and CDR2 from the germline V gene are SGHTA and FQGNSA. V was trimmed by 3 bases and J by 0 bases, leaving 5 bases between them. The CDR3 region has the DNA TGTGCCAGCAGCTTGGACTACCAAGAGACCCAGTACTTC. This codes for CASSLDYQETQYF.

The rearrangement uses TRBV7-9 and TRBJ1-2; 8 bases agree with TRBD1. The germline V gene has CDR1 SEHNR and CDR2 FQNEAQ (reference sequence). V gave up 5 bases and J gave up 1 base; unmatched junction bases: 12. This CDR3 spans 17 amino acids. The CDR3 sequence: CASSPPDRASLNYGYTF. In nucleotides, the CDR3 is TGTGCCAGCAGCCCTCCGGACAGGGCATCCCTTAACTATGGCTACACCTTC.

This chain joins TRBV6-5 and TRBJ2-1; 8 nucleotides match TRBD2. The V and J ends lost 2 bases and 4 bases, in that order; junction bases with no gene match: 7. Germline CDR1 reads MNHEY; CDR2 reads SVGAGI. The CDR3 loop spans 16 amino acids. CDR3 nucleotide sequence: TGTGCCAGCAGTTACGATGGCGGGAGGCCATACAATGAGCAGTTCTTC. This sequence encodes CASSYDGGRPYNEQFF.

The chain links TRBV2 to TRBJ1-2; the D gene is possibly TRBD1 (6 bases). Looked up from germline, CDR1 is SNHLY and CDR2 is FYNNEI. The V gene lost 1 base and the J gene lost 0 bases, with 15 bases spanning the gap. The CDR3 is 17 amino acids. CDR3 in DNA: TGTGCCAGCAGTGAAGGGCGGGGGCACACAGCTAACTATGGCTACACCTTC. Translated, it gives CASSEGRGHTANYGYTF.

This chain connects TRBV7-8 to TRBJ1-4; 7 bases fit TRBD1. Germline V gene data show CDR1 as SGHVS and CDR2 as FQNEAQ. The CDR3 consists of 16 residues. The V gene end was trimmed by 5 bases and the J gene end by 5 bases; junction bases not matched to a gene: 11. CDR3 DNA sequence: TGTGCCAGCAGCCAAAGGACAGGTTCCTCAAATGAAAAACTGTTTTTT. Amino acid sequence: CASSQRTGSSNEKLFF.

The chain employs TRBV7-2 and TRBJ2-1; D unclear. Germline V gives CDR1 SGHTA, CDR2 FQGNSA. CDR3 length equals 14 residues. Trimming pared 5 bases from V and 0 bases from J, leaving 8 bases between. The CDR3 is CASSLISSYNEQFF. In nucleotides, the CDR3 is TGTGCCAGCAGCCTAATTAGCTCCTACAATGAGCAGTTCTTC.

The chain joins TRBV2 to TRBJ2-7; 8 bases match TRBD2. Unmatched junction bases numbered 8, after V lost 4 bases and J lost 6 bases. This CDR3 spans 14 amino acids. Germline V lookup: CDR1 SNHLY, CDR2 FYNNEI. For the CDR3, the DNA is TGTGCCAGCAGTGTGAGGACTAGCTCATCCGAGCAGTACTTC. Its translation: CASSVRTSSSEQYF.

The chain combines TRBV6-6 with TRBJ1-2; D gene uncertain. Germline V gene data show CDR1 as MNHNY and CDR2 as SVGAGI (reference sequence). Trimming left V 1 base short and J 6 bases short, with 3 bases between. The CDR3 has 11 amino acids. CDR3 sequence (DNA): TGTGCCAGCAGTTACTTAAATGGCTACACCTTC. Encoded protein: CASSYLNGYTF.

The chain links TRBV28 to TRBJ1-1; D may be TRBD1 (6 bases). The V end was cut by 5 bases, the J end by 0 bases, with 10 bases between. In germline, CDR1 is MDHEN, CDR2 SYDVKM. This CDR3 region has 14 residues. DNA for the CDR3: TGTGCCAGCAGTACCAGGGGCCTGAACACTGAAGCTTTCTTT. Translating it yields CASSTRGLNTEAFF.

This sequence joins TRBV14 and TRBJ1-2; the D gene is possibly TRBD1 (6 bases). CDR3 length: 16 amino acids. Germline CDR1 reads SGHDN; CDR2 reads FVKESK. V was shortened by 1 base and J by 4 bases, with 16 bases between the two germline ends. This CDR3 reads CASSQATGSLGYGYTF. DNA for the CDR3: TGTGCCAGCAGCCAAGCGACAGGCTCATTGGGCTATGGCTACACCTTC.

This clone was detected a few times. CDR3 sequence: CASSDGGDYNEQFF. DNA of the CDR3: TGTGCCAGCAGTGACGGGGGGGACTACAATGAGCAGTTCTTC. The chain couples TRBV6-4 to TRBJ2-1; the match to TRBD2 covers 7 bases. Trimming at V came to 2 bases and at J to 3 bases, leaving 1 base not matched to a gene. The CDR3 covers 14 residues. Germline V CDR1 and CDR2: MRHNA, SNTAGT.

This chain uses TRBV12-3 or TRBV12-4 with TRBJ1-1; D remains unclear. V lost 3 bases, J lost 4 bases, and 6 bases lay in between. This CDR3 is 12 amino acids long. The CDR3 coding sequence is TGTGCCAGCAGTTTCGGTAGCACTGAAGCTTTCTTT. Protein: CASSFGSTEAFF.

The rearrangement uses TRBV23-1 and TRBJ1-5, with 8 bases identical to TRBD1. TRBV23-1 is filed as an ORF, its function uncertain. Losses at the gene ends were 4 bases for V and 7 bases for J; bases not matched to a gene: 12. The CDR3 is made up of 16 amino acids. This CDR3 reads CASSPWDRKNCQPQHF. CDR3 nucleotide sequence: TGCGCCAGCAGTCCCTGGGACAGGAAGAATTGCCAGCCCCAGCATTTT.

This clone was picked up a small number of times. V usage is TRBV3-1 (or the pseudogene TRBV3-2) and J usage is TRBJ1-2, with 7 nucleotides matching TRBD1. Trimming at V came to 1 base and at J to 6 bases, leaving 8 bases not matched to a gene. Per germline, CDR1 LGHDT and CDR2 YNNKEL (reference sequence). The length of the CDR3 is 15 residues. DNA for the CDR3: TGTGCCAGCAGCCAAGCCGGCGGCAGGGGGGATGGCTACACCTTC. This translates into CASSQAGGRGDGYTF.

This rearrangement joins TRBV5-8 to TRBJ2-3, with 9 bases matching TRBD1. After removal of 0 bases from V and 1 base from J, the junction contained 9 bases not matched to a gene. Germline V CDR1 and CDR2: SGHTS, YDEGEE. This CDR3 region has 18 residues. Here the CDR3 reads CASSLVPPRTGGTDTQYF. The CDR3 DNA follows: TGTGCCAGCAGCTTGGTGCCCCCCAGGACAGGGGGCACAGATACGCAGTATTTT. The full variable domain, with the rest looked up from reference TRBV5-8 and TRBJ2-3, is EAGVTQSPTHLIKTRGQQATLRCSPISGHTSVYWYQQALGLGLQFLLWYDEGEERNRGNFPPRFSGRQFPNYSSELNVNALELEDSALYLCASSLVPPRTGGTDTQYFGPGTRLTVL.

In regard to this clone: This specimen includes other DNA sequences encoding the same CDR3. The V call is TRBV20-1, the J call TRBJ2-7; D uncertain. Germline CDR1 reads DFQATT; CDR2 reads SNEGSKA (reference sequence). V was trimmed by 0 bases and J by 3 bases, leaving 3 bases between them. The length of the CDR3 is 11 residues. CDR3 loop: CSARDLYEQYF. The CDR3 DNA reads TGCAGTGCTAGAGACCTCTACGAGCAGTACTTC.

The genes are TRBV7-2 and TRBJ2-7; 10 positions agree with TRBD1. The germline CDR1 and CDR2 sequences are SGHTA and FQGNSA. Unmatched junction bases numbered 13, after V lost 5 bases and J lost 3 bases. This CDR3 spans 17 amino acids. The CDR3 spells CASSLLAARTGGYEQYF. The DNA for the CDR3 is TGTGCCAGCAGCCTCCTGGCGGCCAGGACAGGGGGCTACGAGCAGTACTTC.

The J gene is TRBJ1-5, the V gene TRBV24-1; 9 bases align to TRBD1. J lost 4 bases, V lost 4 bases, and 4 bases had no gene match. The germline V gene has CDR1 KGHDR and CDR2 SFDVKD. The CDR3 consists of 15 residues. The CDR3 is CATSEGDRVNQPQHF. DNA for the CDR3: TGTGCCACCAGTGAGGGGGACAGGGTTAATCAGCCCCAGCATTTT.

V gene TRBV4-3 combines with J gene TRBJ1-6; tentative D call: TRBD1 (6 bases). CDR3 length equals 17 residues. The V end lost 1 base, the J end lost 9 bases, and 19 bases lay between the germline ends. Germline V lookup: CDR1 LGHNA, CDR2 YSLEER. The CDR3 protein is CASSQVSPGTSSSPLHF. CDR3 nucleotides: TGCGCCAGCAGCCAAGTGAGCCCCGGGACATCGAGTTCACCCCTCCACTTT.